The next 23 T cell receptor beta chains were all read from a single sample in a study of PD-L1 blockade in urothelial cancer (TCRdb year 2017). Library preparation employed the immunoSEQ multiplex PCR assay. Here the immuneACCESS table is served through TCRdb, limited to in-frame sequences with V and J called. Missing clones are a known gap in these copies; in checked studies unresolved V genes cover under half, and the rest lacks a known reason. A total of 71,000 or so clones appear in this sample, about 89% of them only once. The top ten hold 3.4% of the sample. Sequenced here: PBMCs, sampled around atezolizumab (anti-PD-L1) treatment. These receptors originate from a man in his fifties or sixties with urothelial cancer.

CDR3 sequence reads: CASSETGRNNYGYTF. CDR3 sequence (DNA): TGTGCCAGCAGTGAAACGGGAAGAAATAACTATGGCTACACCTTC. J is TRBJ1-2 and V is TRBV25-1; D ambiguous. CDR3 length: 15 residues. The germline V gene encodes CDR1 MGHDK and CDR2 SYGVNS. V was trimmed by 2 bases and J by 1 base, leaving 11 bases between them.

This clone was observed once. The rearrangement links TRBV7-9 to TRBJ2-1; 7 positions match TRBD2. Per germline, CDR1 SEHNR and CDR2 FQNEAQ (reference sequence). The junction had 22 bases not matched to a gene; V was cut back by 7 bases and J by 10 bases. There are 17 residues in the CDR3. CDR3 DNA sequence: TGTGCCAGCACCTTCCCCCAGTCGCGGGAGTCAGTCCACGAGCAGTTCTTC. Translating gives CASTFPQSRESVHEQFF.

The chain combines TRBV7-6 with TRBJ1-1; D remains ambiguous. Germline loops: CDR1 SGHVS, CDR2 FNYEAQ. Trimming removed 5 bases from V and 2 bases from J, with 18 bases in between. The CDR3 length is 16 residues. The CDR3 sequence is CASSKRGGGSNTEAFF. In DNA, the CDR3 is TGTGCCAGCAGCAAAAGAGGCGGAGGGTCCAACACTGAAGCTTTCTTT. The full variable domain, completed using reference TRBV7-6 and TRBJ1-1, is GAGVSQSPRYKVTKRGQDVALRCDPISGHVSLYWYRQALGQGPEFLTYFNYEAQQDKSGLPNDRFSAERPEGSISTLTIQRTEQRDSAMYRCASSKRGGGSNTEAFFGQGTRLTVV.

The genes are TRBV29-1 and TRBJ2-3; 7 nucleotides line up with TRBD1. V gave up 4 bases and J gave up 1 base; unmatched junction bases: 2. The CDR3 covers 13 residues. CDR1 SQVTM and CDR2 ANQGSEA come from the germline V gene. The CDR3 spells CSVGQGGTDTQYF. The CDR3 DNA sequence: TGCAGCGTTGGGCAGGGGGGCACAGATACGCAGTATTTT.

This clone was seen only once. The genes are TRBV7-2 and TRBJ2-3; 12 nucleotides agree with TRBD2. Germline V CDR1 and CDR2: SGHTA, FQGNSA. CDR3 length: 15 residues. J gave up 4 bases and V 10 bases, and 9 bases lay outside the gene matches. CDR3 sequence reads: CATGPSGRAADTQYF. Written as DNA, the CDR3 is TGTGCCACAGGACCTAGCGGGAGGGCCGCAGATACGCAGTATTTT.

This clone was detected only a few times. The gene calls are TRBV10-1 and TRBJ1-4; 7 bases agree with TRBD1. Germline values: CDR1 WNHNN, CDR2 SYGVQD (reference sequence). The CDR3 spans 15 residues. The V segment lost 5 bases and the J segment 6 bases; nucleotides outside the gene matches: 9. For the CDR3, the DNA is TGCGCCAGCAGTTATTCACAGGGGTGGGATGAAAAACTGTTTTTT. Amino acid sequence: CASSYSQGWDEKLFF.

The chain joins TRBV19 to TRBJ1-3; 8 nucleotides line up with TRBD1. The germline gives CDR1 LNHDA, CDR2 SQIVND (reference sequence). This CDR3 is 15 amino acids long. V lost 8 bases to trimming and J lost 4 bases; unmatched junction nucleotides: 10. CDR3 residues: CASSDRVLLGNTIYF. The CDR3 nucleotides are TGTGCCAGTTCGGACAGGGTATTACTCGGAAACACCATATATTTT. The full variable domain, completed using reference TRBV19 and TRBJ1-3, is DGGITQSPKYLFRKEGQNVTLSCEQNLNHDAMYWYRQDPGQGLRLIYYSQIVNDFQKGDIAEGYSVSREKKESFPLTVTSAQKNPTAFYLCASSDRVLLGNTIYFGEGSWLTVV.

The gene calls are TRBV5-8 and TRBJ2-7; no reliable D call. This CDR3 has 16 amino acids. V was shortened by 0 bases and J by 0 bases, with 13 bases between the two germline ends. The germline gives CDR1 SGHTS, CDR2 YDEGEE. Here the CDR3 reads CASSLGSRRSSYEQYF. The CDR3 bases are TGTGCCAGCAGCTTGGGTTCGCGGCGCAGCTCCTACGAGCAGTACTTC.

This chain uses TRBV28 with TRBJ2-7; TRBD2 matches 10 bases. Germline V gene data show CDR1 as MDHEN and CDR2 as SYDVKM. Trimming took 3 bases from V and 2 from J; bases not matched to a gene: 10. The CDR3 is made up of 17 amino acids. CDR3 DNA sequence: TGTGCCAGCAGTTTGGGAATAGCGGGAGGTTCGGCCTACGAGCAGTACTTC. It codes for CASSLGIAGGSAYEQYF.

The chain has TRBV7-2 and TRBJ2-7; tentatively, D is TRBD1 (5 bases). The CDR3 consists of 12 residues. CDR1 and CDR2 (germline): SGHTA, FQGNSA. Trimming removed 5 bases at V and 3 bases at J, with 8 bases between. The CDR3 sequence: CASSQGSYEQYF. The CDR3 coding sequence is TGTGCCAGCAGCCAGGGCAGCTACGAGCAGTACTTC.

CDR3 loop: CASSKDQRGVAEAFF. Written as DNA, the CDR3 is TGTGCCAGCTCAAAGGACCAAAGGGGCGTGGCTGAAGCTTTCTTT. V and J are TRBV18 and TRBJ1-1, with a possible D match to TRBD1 (5 bases). V lost 5 bases and J 6 bases, leaving 19 bases between the germline ends. Germline lookup yields CDR1 KGHSH and CDR2 LQKENI. The CDR3 sequence is 15 residues long.

The CDR3 nucleotides are TGTGCCAGCAGTCGCCCGACAGGGGCTGGAAACACCATATATTTT. It specifies CASSRPTGAGNTIYF. The J gene is TRBJ1-3, the V gene TRBV2, with 8 nucleotides matching TRBD1. J gave up 2 bases and V 5 bases, and 5 bases lay outside the gene matches. This CDR3 region has 15 residues. Germline V CDR1 and CDR2: SNHLY, FYNNEI.

The chain links TRBV6-6 to TRBJ1-1; D is undetermined. Deletions cut 5 bases from V and 2 bases from J, with 9 bases between. The CDR3 has 13 amino acids. CDR1 is MNHNY and CDR2 is SVGAGI in the germline V gene (reference sequence). In DNA, the CDR3 is TGTGCCAGCAGTGGGGAGGGAAACACTGAAGCTTTCTTT. Its protein is CASSGEGNTEAFF.

This rearrangement joins TRBV5-1 to TRBJ1-3; no clear D. The CDR3 loop spans 14 amino acids. From germline, CDR1 is SGHRS and CDR2 YFSETQ. With 5 bases removed from V and 4 bases from J, the gap between germline ends came to 13 bases. The CDR3 DNA reads TGCGCCAGCAGTTCAGATCCGTCCGGAAACACCATATATTTT. This sequence encodes CASSSDPSGNTIYF.

This clone has a handful of counts. The junction departs from germline at one end; a sequencing error may be responsible. V and J are TRBV7-3 and TRBJ2-3, with 12 bases aligning to TRBD2. This CDR3 is built from 17 residues. Germline values: CDR1 SGHTA, CDR2 FQGTGA. CDR3 coding DNA: TGTGCCAGCAGCCTAGGGGCTAGCGGGGGGGCTACAGATACGCGGTATTTT. Translating it yields CASSLGASGGATDTRYF.

This rearrangement joins TRBV4-1 to TRBJ2-7; D gene uncertain. Between the trimmed V and J ends, which lost 0 bases and 3 bases, there was a span of 12 bases. The V gene's germline CDR1 is MGHRA and CDR2 YSYEKL. CDR3 length equals 15 residues. The CDR3 protein is CASSQDFEVLYEQYF. DNA of the CDR3: TGCGCCAGCAGCCAAGATTTCGAGGTCCTCTACGAGCAGTACTTC.

V is TRBV7-9 and J is TRBJ2-1; TRBD1 matches 7 bases. The V gene's germline CDR1 is SEHNR and CDR2 FQNEAQ (reference sequence). CDR3 size: 16 residues. V gave up 5 bases and J gave up 6 bases; unmatched junction bases: 13. The CDR3 region has the DNA TGTGCCAGCAGCACGGCGGACAGGCCTCTAGGCAATGAGCAGTTCTTC. This gives the protein CASSTADRPLGNEQFF.

V gene TRBV19 combines with J gene TRBJ2-2, with a weak D call TRBD1 (6 bases). This CDR3 contains 15 residues. Germline V gives CDR1 LNHDA, CDR2 SQIVND (reference sequence). Trimming left V 5 bases short and J 2 bases short, with 12 bases between. CDR3 sequence: CASSAGQINTGELFF. The CDR3 DNA follows: TGTGCCAGTAGTGCCGGACAGATAAACACCGGGGAGCTGTTTTTT. The complete variable domain, with remaining parts taken from reference TRBV19 and TRBJ2-2, reads DGGITQSPKYLFRKEGQNVTLSCEQNLNHDAMYWYRQDPGQGLRLIYYSQIVNDFQKGDIAEGYSVSREKKESFPLTVTSAQKNPTAFYLCASSAGQINTGELFFGEGSRLTVL.

The chain combines TRBV5-4 with TRBJ2-4; 13 nucleotides agree with TRBD2. The CDR3 is 18 residues long. From germline, CDR1 is SGHNT and CDR2 YYREEE (reference sequence). Unmatched junction bases numbered 9, after V lost 4 bases and J lost 2 bases. CDR3 loop: CASSAGTSGALSKNIQYF. CDR3 in DNA: TGTGCCAGCAGCGCCGGGACTAGCGGGGCCCTGTCCAAAAACATTCAGTACTTC.

The chain has TRBV6-5 and TRBJ1-6; weak D call: TRBD1 (5 bases). There are 15 residues in the CDR3. Trimming pared 6 bases from V and 10 bases from J, leaving 19 bases between. The germline CDR1 and CDR2 sequences are MNHEY and SVGAGI. The CDR3 sequence is CASSPGEGWGSPLHF. In DNA form, the CDR3 reads TGTGCCAGCAGCCCCGGGGAGGGCTGGGGGTCACCCCTCCACTTT.

The chain couples TRBV29-1 to TRBJ1-5; no clear D gene. Trimming shortened V by 5 bases and J by 6 bases, and 11 bases separated the two germline ends. Germline V CDR1 and CDR2: SQVTM, ANQGSEA. The CDR3 extends over 12 amino acids. The CDR3 DNA follows: TGCAGCGTTCTCTTGGCGGGTCAGCCCCAGCATTTT. As protein: CSVLLAGQPQHF.

The chain has TRBV4-1 and TRBJ1-6; weak D call: TRBD1 (5 bases). Germline assignment: CDR1 MGHRA and CDR2 YSYEKL. This CDR3 has 15 residues. V lost 3 bases and J lost 5, with 11 bases in between. The CDR3 region is CASSQRDSHNSPLHF. The CDR3, as DNA: TGCGCCAGCAGCCAGAGAGACAGTCATAATTCACCCCTCCACTTT.

This clone was observed a handful of times. V and J are TRBV28 and TRBJ2-7; 11 bases agree with TRBD2. This CDR3 has 14 amino acids. After removal of 7 bases from V and 2 bases from J, the junction contained 4 bases not matched to a gene. CDR1 is MDHEN and CDR2 is SYDVKM in the germline V gene. In DNA form, the CDR3 reads TGTGCCAGCACCATAGCGGGAGGGCCCTACGAGCAGTACTTC. Protein product: CASTIAGGPYEQYF.